This T cell receptor (beta chain) was identified in a study of blood T cell repertoires in COVID-19. From germline, CDR1 is MNHEY and CDR2 SVGAGI. The CDR3 totals 15 residues. V lost 2 bases and J 0 bases, leaving 8 bases between the germline ends. This table comes from immunoSEQ multiplex PCR, and its TCRdb copy is limited to in-frame clones, with some not included. In the table there are 160,000 or so clones, approximately 80% of which are singletons. The receptor was derived from a human donor in a cohort sampled during active COVID-19. This chain uses TRBV6-5 with TRBJ1-3; no clear D. Sequencing used peripheral blood. The CDR3 DNA follows: TGTGCCAGCAGTTACGGCCCAAGCTCTGGAAACACCATATATTTT. It is translated as CASSYGPSSGNTIYF.